Listed below are T cell receptor beta chains from one sample, sequenced in a study of human T cells and chemical hapten exposure. TCRdb ran MiXCR on the RACE reads and lists one entry per CDR3 protein. The sample carries 95,000 to 130,000 distinct CDR3 sequences, about 12% recorded once. The input for sequencing was whole blood, taken in connection with sensitization to the hapten diphenylcyclopropenone (DPC). These receptors all stem from a woman in her forties or fifties with alopecia areata. Some clones in this sample may be carry-over from other donors' samples. CDR3s include the opening cysteine and the closing phenylalanine or tryptophan. Clone size is shown for a subset of rows, as once, few, many or a class of expanded clone.

j_call | clone_size | v_call | cdr3_aa
TRBJ2-1 | few | TRBV5-5 | CASSFEERSYNEQFF
TRBJ2-1 | NA | TRBV20-1 | CSAPVRANKQFF
TRBJ1-5 | NA | TRBV20-1 | CSAQLGRGNQPQHF
TRBJ2-2 | few | TRBV6-9 | CASRGTGELFF
TRBJ1-1 | many | TRBV29-1 | CSADPRGPTEAFF
TRBJ1-5 | NA | TRBV2 | CASTALGKGAEPQHF
TRBJ2-7 | few | TRBV20-1 | CSARDAGTLGYEQYF
TRBJ2-5 | NA | TRBV10-1 | CASSRDLQETQYF
TRBJ2-7 | few | TRBV6-2/TRBV6-3 | CASSSILAGPSYEQYF
TRBJ1-2 | many | TRBV20-1 | CSAQRGAGYGYTF
TRBJ1-1 | few | TRBV28 | CASSLIGTARAEAFF